This entry lists 27 T cell receptor beta chains sequenced from one sample in a study of shared T cell receptors in the human thymus. Sequenced by immunoSEQ multiplex PCR; TCRdb stores in-frame clones only, minus some. The table has some 700,000 clones, 75% to 90% seen once; the top ten hold about 0.0098%. The sample was also linked to a second study, of human thymus T cells.

The source material was thymocytes. The receptors originated from a girl under two years old with a congenital heart defect.

The chain recombines TRBV20-1 with TRBJ1-2; D is perhaps TRBD1 (6 bases). V lost 6 bases and J 7 bases, leaving 12 bases between the germline ends. This CDR3 has 11 amino acids. Germline V gene data show CDR1 as DFQATT and CDR2 as SNEGSKA (reference sequence). The CDR3, as DNA: TGCAGTGCATTCCCCAGGGGTGGCTACACCTTC. Translation gives CSAFPRGGYTF.

In its sample, this clone was seen a few times. This chain links TRBV27 with TRBJ2-3, with D possibly matching TRBD1 (5 bases). The CDR3 spans 14 residues. The germline CDR1 and CDR2 sequences are MNHEY and SMNVEV (reference sequence). Deletions cut 5 bases from V and 6 bases from J, with 15 bases between. The CDR3 protein is CASSRDSRPDTQYF. The CDR3 nucleotides are TGTGCCAGCAGTCGCGACAGTCGGCCCGATACGCAGTATTTT.

The V gene is TRBV10-2, the J gene TRBJ1-2, with D unresolved. The CDR3 loop spans 16 amino acids. Looked up from germline, CDR1 is WSHSY and CDR2 is SAAADI. The V and J ends lost 2 bases and 5 bases respectively, with 18 bases between them. The DNA of the CDR3 is TGCGCCAGCAGTGAGGCGGATTCCTTCACCCGGTATGGCTACACCTTC. Its translation is CASSEADSFTRYGYTF.

The chain uses TRBV6-5 and TRBJ1-2, with D uncertain. The CDR3 totals 15 residues. Trimming took 0 bases from V and 2 from J, leaving 10 bases between them. Germline V gene data show CDR1 as MNHEY and CDR2 as SVGAGI. The CDR3 DNA follows: TGTGCCAGCAGTTACTCTTCAGGTGCCAACTATGGCTACACCTTC. Its protein is CASSYSSGANYGYTF.

The chain has TRBV10-1 and TRBJ2-2; 9 bases fit TRBD1. V dropped 4 bases and J dropped 6; count of bases not matched to a gene: 9. Looked up from germline, CDR1 is WNHNN and CDR2 is SYGVQD (reference sequence). The CDR3 length is 16 residues. The CDR3 sequence is CASSAIRDRVSGELFF. The CDR3 DNA sequence: TGCGCCAGCAGTGCAATCCGGGACAGGGTGTCCGGGGAGCTGTTTTTT.

J is TRBJ1-4 and V is TRBV6-1; maybe TRBD1 (5 bases). This CDR3 is 15 amino acids long. V lost 3 bases to trimming and J lost 2 bases, with 10 bases between them. In germline, CDR1 is MNHNS, CDR2 SASEGT. CDR3 coding DNA: TGTGCCAGCAGTGAGGATCGACAGACTAATGAAAAACTGTTTTTT. Translating it yields CASSEDRQTNEKLFF.

DNA of the CDR3: TGTGCCAGCAGCTCTGGAGGACAGGGTAAGATCAATGAGCAGTTCTTC. It specifies CASSSGGQGKINEQFF. The chain has TRBV7-2 and TRBJ2-1; 8 nucleotides agree with TRBD1. Germline loops: CDR1 SGHTA, CDR2 FQGNSA. This CDR3 region has 16 residues. Unmatched junction bases numbered 11, after V lost 4 bases and J lost 6 bases.

This sequence joins TRBV30 and TRBJ2-2, with 7 bases aligning to TRBD1. V was pared by 0 bases and J by 5 bases, with 18 bases of the junction left unmatched. This CDR3 contains 19 residues. Germline V gives CDR1 GTSNPN, CDR2 SVGIG (reference sequence). Here the CDR3 reads CAWSVVPQLDRVMTGELFF. In DNA form, the CDR3 reads TGTGCCTGGAGTGTAGTCCCTCAACTCGACAGGGTAATGACCGGGGAGCTGTTTTTT.

This chain joins TRBV11-2 and TRBJ1-1; D perhaps matches TRBD1 (6 bases). Per germline, CDR1 SGHAT and CDR2 FQNNGV. V was trimmed by 2 bases and J by 4 bases, leaving 23 bases between them. The CDR3 has 18 amino acids. The CDR3 DNA is TGTGCCAGCAGCTTAAAAGGGCGGGGGGGGCAGGGCAGCACTGAAGCTTTCTTT. This encodes CASSLKGRGGQGSTEAFF.

This clone was picked up a small number of times. The CDR3 here is CAWSLEFTRGYTF. CDR3 coding DNA: TGTGCCTGGAGTCTAGAATTTACCCGGGGCTACACCTTC. The chain has TRBV30 and TRBJ1-2; no definite D call. V was clipped by 2 bases and J by 8 bases, with 15 bases between them. Looked up from germline, CDR1 is GTSNPN and CDR2 is SVGIG (reference sequence). The CDR3 has 13 residues.

This clone was counted a single time. A junction boundary mismatches the germline segment, possibly from a read error. This sample also contains other DNA sequences that code for the same CDR3. The J gene is TRBJ1-6, the V gene TRBV25-1, with a tentative D call TRBD1 (5 bases). The germline V gene has CDR1 MGHDK and CDR2 SYGVNS. The CDR3 runs to 17 residues. In DNA, the CDR3 is TGTGCCAGCAGTGAATCGATTGGACACCCACCGGATTCCCCCCTCCACTTT. Encoded protein: CASSESIGHPPDSPLHF. The complete variable domain, with remaining parts taken from reference TRBV25-1 and TRBJ1-6, reads EADIYQTPRYLVIGTGKKITLECSQTMGHDKMYWYQQDPGMELHLIHYSYGVNSTEKGDLSSESTVSRIRTEHFPLTLESARPSHTSQYLCASSESIGHPPDSPLHFGNGTRLTVT.

This chain connects TRBV7-9 to TRBJ2-3, with D uncertain. This CDR3 contains 12 residues. Germline V gives CDR1 SEHNR, CDR2 FQNEAQ (reference sequence). Trimming stripped 4 bases from V and 5 bases from J, with 7 bases between. The CDR3 spells CASSSPGDTQYF. CDR3 DNA: TGTGCCAGCAGCTCGCCGGGAGATACGCAGTATTTT. Together with reference TRBV7-9 and TRBJ2-3, the CDR3 gives the full variable domain: DTGVSQNPRHKITKRGQNVTFRCDPISEHNRLYWYRQTLGQGPEFLTYFQNEAQLEKSRLLSDRFSAERPKGSFSTLEIQRTEQGDSAMYLCASSSPGDTQYFGPGTRLTVL.

The table lists this clone with a count of one. The chain couples TRBV4-1 to TRBJ1-3; D perhaps matches TRBD1 (6 bases). Germline values: CDR1 MGHRA, CDR2 YSYEKL. Trimming shortened V by 1 base and J by 5 bases, and 21 bases separated the two germline ends. The CDR3 is made up of 18 amino acids. This CDR3 is CASSQVKGSQGPRNTIYF. The CDR3, as DNA: TGCGCCAGCAGCCAAGTAAAAGGGTCCCAGGGGCCGAGAAACACCATATATTTT.

The V and J genes are TRBV4-1 and TRBJ1-1; 10 bases match TRBD1. Per the germline V gene, CDR1 is MGHRA and CDR2 is YSYEKL. CDR3 length: 16 amino acids. Trimming at V came to 1 base and at J to 10 bases, leaving 12 bases not matched to a gene. CDR3 in amino acids: CASSQVPTGGAYLAFF. In DNA, the CDR3 is TGCGCCAGCAGCCAAGTCCCGACAGGGGGCGCATATTTAGCTTTCTTT.

CDR3 protein: CSAKKGGEQYF. DNA for the CDR3: TGCAGTGCTAAGAAGGGGGGGGAGCAGTACTTC. The chain recombines TRBV20-1 with TRBJ2-7, with a weak D call TRBD2 (7 bases). Deletions cut 4 bases from V and 7 bases from J, with 11 bases between. This CDR3 has 11 residues. CDR1 is DFQATT, CDR2 SNEGSKA, per germline (reference sequence).

V and J are TRBV12-5 and TRBJ1-5, with D possibly being TRBD1 (6 bases). This CDR3 has 17 residues. The germline V and J ends were trimmed by 5 bases and 2 bases, with 19 bases remaining between them. Looked up from germline, CDR1 is LGHNT and CDR2 is FRNRAP. CDR3 nucleotides: TGTGCTAGTGGTCCGACTACAGGGTATCCAGGCAATCAGCCCCAGCATTTT. It specifies CASGPTTGYPGNQPQHF. Full variable domain (remainder filled in from reference TRBV12-5 and TRBJ1-5): DARVTQTPRHKVTEMGQEVTMRCQPILGHNTVFWYRQTMMQGLELLAYFRNRAPLDDSGMPKDRFSAEMPDATLATLKIQPSEPRDSAVYFCASGPTTGYPGNQPQHFGDGTRLSIL.

This chain links TRBV9 with TRBJ1-6; a possible D gene is TRBD1 (6 bases). This CDR3 region has 13 residues. Germline CDR1 and CDR2: SGDLS and YYNGEE. Trimming left V 3 bases short and J 13 bases short, with 14 bases between. CDR3 nucleotides: TGTGCCAGCAGCGGCGACAGGTCAGGTCCCCTCCACTTT. As protein: CASSGDRSGPLHF.

V gene TRBV4-3 combines with J gene TRBJ1-2; TRBD1 matches at 7 bases. The CDR3 runs to 16 residues. V lost 2 bases and J lost 7; bases outside the gene matches: 13. Germline CDR1 reads LGHNA; CDR2 reads YSLEER. The CDR3 region is CASSQNPLRGAAGYTF. In DNA form, the CDR3 reads TGCGCCAGCAGCCAAAACCCACTCAGGGGGGCTGCTGGCTACACCTTC.

J is TRBJ2-7 and V is TRBV6-5; D call uncertain. Trimming pared 5 bases from V and 2 bases from J, leaving 13 bases between. The length of the CDR3 is 14 residues. Germline V lookup: CDR1 MNHEY, CDR2 SVGAGI. The CDR3 DNA sequence: TGTGCCAGCAGTAAACAAGTACCTGCCTACGAGCAGTACTTC. Protein product: CASSKQVPAYEQYF.

The rearrangement joins TRBV5-1 to TRBJ1-6; 11 positions agree with TRBD1. Germline CDR1 reads SGHRS; CDR2 reads YFSETQ. V lost 3 bases, J lost 5 bases, and 10 bases stayed unmatched. This CDR3 contains 18 residues. CDR3 bases: TGCGCCAGCAGCTCCGTGGGACAGGGGGAGTCGAATAATTCACCCCTCCACTTT. This encodes CASSSVGQGESNNSPLHF.

This clone was recorded a few times. The V and J genes are TRBV9 and TRBJ1-6; 11 nucleotides align to TRBD1. This CDR3 is built from 14 residues. With V trimmed by 4 bases and J by 10 bases, 4 bases remained unmatched. The germline V gene has CDR1 SGDLS and CDR2 YYNGEE. CDR3 loop: CASSPRDRGSPLHF. The CDR3, as DNA: TGTGCCAGCAGCCCGAGGGACAGGGGGTCACCCCTCCACTTT. Supplemented by reference TRBV9 and TRBJ1-6, the full variable domain reads DSGVTQTPKHLITATGQRVTLRCSPRSGDLSVYWYQQSLDQGLQFLIQYYNGEERAKGNILERFSAQQFPDLHSELNLSSLELGDSALYFCASSPRDRGSPLHFGNGTRLTVT.

Turning to this clone: Other DNA sequences in this specimen translate into the identical CDR3. The V gene is TRBV6-1, the J gene TRBJ2-3; TRBD2 aligns across 11 bases. The CDR3 totals 19 residues. V was clipped by 1 base and J by 0 bases; unmatched bases: 9. Germline lookup yields CDR1 MNHNS and CDR2 SASEGT. Here the CDR3 DNA reads TGTGCCAGCAGTGAAGGAGATTTAGCGGGGGGGATAAGCACAGATACGCAGTATTTT. Translation: CASSEGDLAGGISTDTQYF.

The genes are TRBV4-3 and TRBJ2-1; a possible D gene is TRBD2 (7 bases). Trimming cost V 2 bases and J 6 bases, with 17 bases left between them. The length of the CDR3 is 16 residues. CDR1 LGHNA and CDR2 YSLEER come from the germline V gene. The CDR3 DNA is TGCGCCAGCAGCCAAACTCGGGGGGCCGTCGTCAATGAGCAGTTCTTC. Its protein is CASSQTRGAVVNEQFF.

The chain joins TRBV4-1 to TRBJ2-1; 15 nucleotides align to TRBD2. The CDR3 extends over 16 amino acids. The ends lost 4 bases at V and 9 bases at J; junction bases unmatched: 7. Germline V gene sequence: CDR1 MGHRA, CDR2 YSYEKL. Here the CDR3 reads CASSRPPGLAGGEQFF. CDR3 nucleotide sequence: TGCGCCAGCAGCCGGCCCCCGGGACTAGCGGGGGGTGAGCAGTTCTTC.

The genes are TRBV27 and TRBJ1-6; 11 bases map to TRBD1. Germline-derived CDR1 and CDR2 are MNHEY and SMNVEV (reference sequence). After removal of 3 bases from V and 8 bases from J, the junction contained 3 bases not matched to a gene. This CDR3 has 15 amino acids. The CDR3 nucleotides read TGTGCCAGCAGTTTGCCGGGACAGGGGGATTCACCCCTCCACTTT. Its translation is CASSLPGQGDSPLHF.

CDR3 region: CASSSIGVAQYF. The CDR3 nucleotides read TGTGCCAGTAGCTCGATCGGGGTGGCCCAGTACTTC. The chain joins TRBV19 to TRBJ2-5, with D perhaps matching TRBD2 (5 bases). The CDR3 sequence is 12 residues long. Trimming removed 6 bases at V and 9 bases at J, with 14 bases between. The germline gives CDR1 LNHDA, CDR2 SQIVND (reference sequence). The entire variable domain, with the rest obtained from reference TRBV19 and TRBJ2-5, is as follows: DGGITQSPKYLFRKEGQNVTLSCEQNLNHDAMYWYRQDPGQGLRLIYYSQIVNDFQKGDIAEGYSVSREKKESFPLTVTSAQKNPTAFYLCASSSIGVAQYFGPGTRLLVL.

This clone was seen once. CDR3: CSAQTGNGYTF. The CDR3 bases are TGCAGCGCTCAGACAGGGAATGGCTACACCTTC. The chain joins TRBV29-1 to TRBJ1-2; 7 bases fit TRBD1. J was trimmed by 6 bases and V by 7 bases; bases with no gene match: 5. The CDR3 is made up of 11 amino acids. Germline CDR1 is SQVTM and CDR2 is ANQGSEA.